The rows below give T cell receptor beta chains drawn from one sample of a study of Graves' ophthalmopathy and Graves' hyperthyroidism. TCRdb analysed the multiplex PCR reads with MiXCR anew, one entry per CDR3 protein. Of about 410,000 distinct CDR3 sequences listed, about 18% are singletons. The sequenced sample was peripheral blood. These receptors originate from a woman younger than 35 with Graves' ophthalmopathy. Each CDR3 is given with its conserved first and last residue. D genes are given only for firm matches. Clone size is stated in some rows and not others, as once, few, many or a class when expanded.

TRBV11-2	.	TRBJ1-1	many	TGTGCCAGCAGCTTAGATTTGAGGAACACTGAAGCTTTCTTT	CASSLDLRNTEAFF
TRBV6-5	TRBD2	TRBJ2-7	many	TGTGCCAGCAGTTACTCGATAATAGCGGGGACGGCCTGGGAGCAGTACTTC	CASSYSIIAGTAWEQYF
TRBV7-6	.	TRBJ2-7	many	TGTGCCAGCAGCTTCTCAGGGCCAACCTACGAGCAGTACTTC	CASSFSGPTYEQYF
TRBV27	.	TRBJ1-2	many	TGTGCCAGCAGTACAGGGTGGGGCGGCTACACCTTC	CASSTGWGGYTF
TRBV7-2	.	TRBJ2-7	many	TGTGCCAGCAGCTTAAGTACGGGACCCTACGAGCAGTACTTC	CASSLSTGPYEQYF
TRBV6-5	.	TRBJ1-3	many	TGTGCTACTTGCTCTCGCTCTGGAAACACCATATATTTT	CATCSRSGNTIYF
TRBV28	.	TRBJ2-7	many	TGTGCCAGCAGTTTCTCGGGGCCTTCACTCTCCTACGAGCAGTACTTC	CASSFSGPSLSYEQYF
TRBV28	TRBD1	TRBJ2-7	many	TGTGCCAGCAGTTCCCCGGGACAGCCACAAACCTACGAGCAGTACTTC	CASSSPGQPQTYEQYF
TRBV25-1	.	TRBJ2-7	many	TGTGCCACCAGGACAGTAGACTACGAGCAGTACTTC	CATRTVDYEQYF
TRBV7-3	.	TRBJ2-7	many	TGTGCCAGCAGCTTAAACGGGAGATACGAGCAGTACTTC	CASSLNGRYEQYF
TRBV27	.	TRBJ2-7	many	TGTGCCAGCAGTTTATGGCGGGGTTCCTACGAGCAGTACTTC	CASSLWRGSYEQYF
TRBV29-1	.	TRBJ1-2	many	TGCAGCGCCCTAACAGGACCCGGCGGTGGCTACACCTTC	CSALTGPGGGYTF
TRBV27	.	TRBJ2-5	many	TGTGCCAGCAGTTTTGAGGGAAAGGGGGGAGAGACCCAGTACTTC	CASSFEGKGGETQYF
TRBV28	.	TRBJ1-6	many	TGTGCCAGCAGTGAATTGGGGGATTCACCCCTCCACTTT	CASSELGDSPLHF
TRBV4-2	.	TRBJ2-7	many	TGTGCCAGCAGCCAAGATCTCGGGGCTCCTGGGTACTTC	CASSQDLGAPGYF
TRBV28	TRBD2	TRBJ2-7	many	TGTGCCAGCAGTTTGGGTCCGGGACTAGCGGGAGGGCCGATAGGCGAGCAGTACTTC	CASSLGPGLAGGPIGEQYF
TRBV28	TRBD1	TRBJ2-7	many	TGTGCCAGCAGTTCTGGATTCTCCGGGACAGCGAGGTTCGAGCAGTACTTC	CASSSGFSGTARFEQYF
TRBV6-1	.	TRBJ1-6	many	TGTGCCAGCAGTGAACGATCCGAGGGTCTGCGAAATTCACCCCTCCACTTT	CASSERSEGLRNSPLHF
TRBV6-5	.	TRBJ1-5	many	TGTACCAGCAGTCCCCGTCGGGGGGTTTCATATAGCAATCAGCCCCAGCATTTT	CTSSPRRGVSYSNQPQHF
TRBV24-1	.	TRBJ2-6	many	TGTGCCACCAGTGATTTCAGGGAGTCTGGGGCCAACGTCCTGACTTTC	CATSDFRESGANVLTF
TRBV5-1	.	TRBJ1-2	many	TGCGCCAGCAGCTTTATCGCAGGGAGTCGAAATGGCTACACCTTC	CASSFIAGSRNGYTF
TRBV28	.	TRBJ1-3	many	TGTGCCAGCACCTCGCGGGGGTCGCCTGGAAACACCATATATTTT	CASTSRGSPGNTIYF
TRBV20-1	.	TRBJ2-5	many	TGCAGTGCGCGTCTAGAAGAGACCCAGTACTTC	CSARLEETQYF
TRBV30	.	TRBJ1-5	many	TGTGCCTGGACGGGGGGGGACTATAACGGTCAGCCCCAGCATTTT	CAWTGGDYNGQPQHF
TRBV7-2	TRBD2	TRBJ2-7	many	TGTGCCAGCAGCTCAACGACTAGCGGGGGCTACGAGCAGTACTTC	CASSSTTSGGYEQYF
TRBV7-2	TRBD1	TRBJ1-2	.	TGTGCCAGCAGCCCCCACAGGGGTAACTATGGCTACACCTTC	CASSPHRGNYGYTF
TRBV19	TRBD2	TRBJ2-7	.	TGTGCCAGTAGTACCGGACTAGATTACGAGCAGTACTTC	CASSTGLDYEQYF
TRBV15	.	TRBJ1-1	many	TGTGCCACCACTTCCTCAGGGAGGACTGAAGCTTTCTTT	CATTSSGRTEAFF
TRBV30	TRBD2	TRBJ2-7	many	TGTGCCTGGAGTGTATTCCCCCAGGACCTGGGACTACGGGAGCAGTACTTC	CAWSVFPQDLGLREQYF
TRBV7-2	TRBD1	TRBJ2-7	many	TGTGCCAGCAGCCCAGGGGGTTCCAGGACCTACGAGCAGTACTTC	CASSPGGSRTYEQYF
TRBV7-2	TRBD1	TRBJ2-7	many	TGTGCCAGCAGCGACAGGGGGCGCTACGAGCAGTACTTC	CASSDRGRYEQYF
TRBV6-1	.	TRBJ2-7	.	TGTGCCAGCAGCCACCCGGGCGGATACTACGAGCAGTACTTC	CASSHPGGYYEQYF
TRBV10-3	.	TRBJ2-1	many	TGTGCCATCAGTGAGGCTGTGGTGACAATTTTAAATGAGCAGTTCTTC	CAISEAVVTILNEQFF
TRBV4-1	.	TRBJ2-5	many	TGCGCCAGCAGCCAAGGGACAGTCCCAGCTCAAGAGACCCAGTACTTC	CASSQGTVPAQETQYF
TRBV30	TRBD1	TRBJ2-7	many	TGTGCCTGGAGTCTGACAGGGGGGCGCTACGAGCAGTACTTC	CAWSLTGGRYEQYF
TRBV3-1	.	TRBJ2-2	few	TGTGCCAGCAGCCAACCAACTATTGGGACTTTCACCGGGGAGCTGTTTTTT	CASSQPTIGTFTGELFF
TRBV11-2	.	TRBJ1-3	many	TGTGCCAGCAGCTATGGCTCTGGAAACACCATATATTTT	CASSYGSGNTIYF
TRBV30	TRBD1	TRBJ2-2	.	TGTGCCTGGGGGACAGGTCTCACCGGGGAGCTGTTTTTT	CAWGTGLTGELFF
TRBV27	.	TRBJ2-2	many	TGTGCCAGCAGTTTCTACGGCGGGACCGGGGAGCTGTTTTTT	CASSFYGGTGELFF
TRBV7-9	TRBD2	TRBJ2-4	many	TGTGCCAGCAGCCACCTCAGCGGGAGAGGAGGAAACATTCAGTACTTC	CASSHLSGRGGNIQYF
TRBV29-1	TRBD2	TRBJ2-7	many	TGCAGCGTTGAAAGTCTAGCGGGGGGCTACGAGCAGTACTTC	CSVESLAGGYEQYF
TRBV6-2/TRBV6-3	.	TRBJ2-7	many	TGTGCCAGCAGTTATTCGGCGGGTGTCTACGAGCAGTACTTC	CASSYSAGVYEQYF
TRBV11-2	TRBD2	TRBJ2-7	many	TGTGCCAGCAGCCGGACTATAGCGGGTAGCTCCTACGAGCAGTACTTC	CASSRTIAGSSYEQYF
TRBV10-1	TRBD2	TRBJ2-2	.	TGCGCCAGCAGTGGGGGTAGCGGGAGAACCGGGGAGCTGTTTTTT	CASSGGSGRTGELFF
TRBV12-3/TRBV12-4	.	TRBJ1-1	many	TGTGCCAGCAGTTTGAAGGGGTCGGGGACTGAAGCTTTCTTT	CASSLKGSGTEAFF
TRBV12-3/TRBV12-4	.	TRBJ1-5	many	TGTGCCAGCAGTTTATCCTTGGGCAGGAATCAGCCCCAGCATTTT	CASSLSLGRNQPQHF
TRBV7-2	TRBD1	TRBJ2-7	many	TGTGCCAGCAGCCAGCGCTCCGGGACAGGGTTGTACGAGCAGTACTTC	CASSQRSGTGLYEQYF
TRBV6-1	TRBD2	TRBJ2-2	.	TGTGCCAGCAGCGGCGGGAGGGCGAACACCGGGGAGCTGTTTTTT	CASSGGRANTGELFF
TRBV6-2/TRBV6-3	TRBD1	TRBJ1-1	many	TGTGCCAGCAGTTACAAGGGGGCAGTCACTGAAGCTTTCTTT	CASSYKGAVTEAFF
TRBV12-3/TRBV12-4	.	TRBJ1-6	many	TGTGCCAGCAGAGAACAGGGATATAATTCACCCCTCCACTTT	CASREQGYNSPLHF
TRBV19	.	TRBJ1-5	many	TGTGCCAGTAACCCTTTAGGTAATCAGCCCCAGCATTTT	CASNPLGNQPQHF
TRBV29-1	TRBD2	TRBJ2-2	many	TGCAGCGTTGAAGATTGGGTAGCGGGTAACACCGGGGAGCTGTTTTTT	CSVEDWVAGNTGELFF
TRBV9	TRBD1	TRBJ2-5	many	TGTGCCAGCAGCGTGAGGGGGCTAGAGACCCAGTACTTC	CASSVRGLETQYF